One and the same sample provided the 15 T cell receptor beta chains below, sequenced in a study of T cell responses to AZD1222 COVID-19 vaccine. Data came from immunoSEQ multiplex PCR; TCRdb stores just in-frame clones and leaves some out. The sample carries approximately 150,000 clones, approximately 93% recorded once. Sequenced material: peripheral blood, taken on day 0 of MenACWY control vaccination. Receptors were obtained from an adult in good health.

J is TRBJ2-7 and V is TRBV6-6; 7 bases align to TRBD1. Losses at the gene ends were 2 bases for V and 0 bases for J; bases not matched to a gene: 7. Germline V gene data show CDR1 as MNHNY and CDR2 as SVGAGI (reference sequence). The CDR3 spans 16 residues. The CDR3 region is CASSYGGSGGSYEQYF. DNA for the CDR3: TGTGCCAGCAGTTACGGGGGTTCAGGGGGCTCCTACGAGCAGTACTTC.

The chain carries TRBV29-1 and TRBJ2-1; a weak D match, TRBD2 (6 bases). V shed 4 bases and J shed 0 bases, with 10 bases lying between them. Germline V gene data show CDR1 as SQVTM and CDR2 as ANQGSEA. The CDR3 consists of 14 residues. The CDR3 DNA follows: TGCAGCGTTGTTCCCGGGGGCTCCTACAATGAGCAGTTCTTC. Its protein is CSVVPGGSYNEQFF.

Only a few counts were recorded for this clone. Other DNA variants within this sample encode the same CDR3. The V call is TRBV5-1, the J call TRBJ2-1; 8 nucleotides match TRBD1. CDR1 is SGHRS, CDR2 YFSETQ, per germline. This CDR3 is built from 14 residues. J gave up 8 bases and V 0 bases, and 4 bases lay outside the gene matches. As DNA, the CDR3 is TGCGCCAGCAGCTTGGCCCAGACAGGGGATGAGCAGTTCTTC. This gives the protein CASSLAQTGDEQFF.

The chain carries TRBV7-3 and TRBJ2-1; TRBD1 is a possible D gene (6 bases). The CDR3 is 13 residues long. From germline, CDR1 is SGHTA and CDR2 FQGTGA. Trimming took 1 base from V and 5 from J, leaving 6 bases between them. The CDR3 region is CASSLNRDNEQFF. The CDR3 coding sequence is TGTGCCAGCAGCTTAAACAGGGACAATGAGCAGTTCTTC.

This chain connects TRBV2 to TRBJ1-2; 7 nucleotides line up with TRBD1. Trimming took 7 bases from V and 0 from J; bases not matched to a gene: 8. CDR1 and CDR2 (germline): SNHLY, FYNNEI. This CDR3 has 15 residues. CDR3 nucleotide sequence: TGTGCCAGCATCGACAGGGAAAACCCTAACTATGGCTACACCTTC. Amino acid sequence: CASIDRENPNYGYTF.

This chain joins TRBV29-1 and TRBJ1-2; no clear D. Germline lookup yields CDR1 SQVTM and CDR2 ANQGSEA. This CDR3 has 14 residues. V was shortened by 2 bases and J by 8 bases, with 18 bases between the two germline ends. The CDR3 protein is CSVESLSRPNGYTF. The DNA of the CDR3 is TGCAGCGTTGAATCATTGTCGAGGCCGAACGGCTACACCTTC.

The chain links TRBV28 to TRBJ1-2; possible D gene TRBD1, 5 bases. The germline V and J ends were trimmed by 4 bases and 7 bases, with 19 bases remaining between them. CDR1 and CDR2 (germline): MDHEN, SYDVKM. The CDR3 is 15 residues long. The chain's CDR3 is CASSSLGVNSGGYTF. Here the CDR3 DNA reads TGTGCCAGCAGTTCGCTAGGGGTGAACTCCGGTGGCTACACCTTC.

This chain links TRBV19 with TRBJ2-1; 8 nucleotides agree with TRBD2. Trimming at V came to 3 bases and at J to 6 bases, leaving 1 base not matched to a gene. The CDR3 is made up of 13 amino acids. CDR1 is LNHDA, CDR2 SQIVND, per germline (reference sequence). This CDR3 is CASSMTSVNEQFF. The CDR3 region has the DNA TGTGCCAGTAGTATGACTAGCGTCAATGAGCAGTTCTTC.

V is TRBV18 and J is TRBJ1-5; 10 bases align to TRBD1. With V trimmed by 4 bases and J by 1 base, 4 bases remained unmatched. Germline V gene data show CDR1 as KGHSH and CDR2 as LQKENI. The CDR3 runs 16 residues. The CDR3 sequence is CASSLGQGGSNQPQHF. The CDR3 DNA is TGTGCCAGCTCACTCGGACAGGGGGGCAGCAATCAGCCCCAGCATTTT.

Only a few counts were recorded for this clone. This chain links TRBV2 with TRBJ1-5, with TRBD1 identical over 11 bases. Losses at the gene ends were 7 bases for V and 5 bases for J; bases not matched to a gene: 13. This CDR3 is built from 17 residues. The germline V gene encodes CDR1 SNHLY and CDR2 FYNNEI. The CDR3 region is CASKDLRRDRGDQPQHF. The DNA of the CDR3 is TGTGCCAGCAAAGACCTTCGGCGGGACAGGGGGGATCAGCCCCAGCATTTT.

The chain carries TRBV3-1 (or the pseudogene TRBV3-2) and TRBJ2-1; TRBD2 aligns across 9 bases. The CDR3 totals 17 residues. The V gene end was trimmed by 3 bases and the J gene end by 7 bases; junction bases not matched to a gene: 13. The germline gives CDR1 LGHDT, CDR2 YNNKEL (reference sequence). The CDR3 here is CASSHLPNGLAGNEQFF. The DNA for the CDR3 is TGTGCCAGCAGCCATCTTCCTAACGGGCTAGCGGGAAATGAGCAGTTCTTC.

This chain uses TRBV28 with TRBJ1-2; 8 bases match TRBD1. The CDR3 extends over 12 amino acids. V was clipped by 6 bases and J by 6 bases; unmatched bases: 3. Per the germline V gene, CDR1 is MDHEN and CDR2 is SYDVKM. The CDR3 loop is CASSGQGHGYTF. The CDR3 DNA is TGTGCCAGCAGCGGACAGGGTCATGGCTACACCTTC.

V usage is TRBV6-1 and J usage is TRBJ1-2, with a possible D match to TRBD1 (6 bases). The CDR3 length is 14 residues. Trimming took 1 base from V and 4 from J, leaving 10 bases between them. Looked up from germline, CDR1 is MNHNS and CDR2 is SASEGT. The CDR3 sequence: CASSEGDTVYGYTF. CDR3 coding DNA: TGTGCCAGCAGTGAAGGGGACACCGTCTATGGCTACACCTTC.

The chain carries TRBV28 and TRBJ1-2, with TRBD1 as a possible D gene (5 bases). V was cut by 3 bases and J by 6 bases, with 11 bases left in between. This CDR3 spans 13 amino acids. Germline V gives CDR1 MDHEN, CDR2 SYDVKM. The CDR3 DNA sequence: TGTGCCAGCAGTTTTGCGGGGCCAAATGGCTACACCTTC. It encodes CASSFAGPNGYTF.

This chain joins TRBV28 and TRBJ2-3; possibly TRBD1 for D (5 bases). The germline V gene has CDR1 MDHEN and CDR2 SYDVKM. The CDR3 sequence is 15 residues long. V was clipped by 3 bases and J by 4 bases, with 14 bases between them. The CDR3 here is CASSFEGWGPDTQYF. The DNA for the CDR3 is TGTGCCAGCAGTTTCGAAGGGTGGGGCCCAGATACGCAGTATTTT.